This T cell receptor beta chain was sequenced in a study of cytomegalovirus exposure and HLA in healthy donors (dated by TCRdb to between 2016 and 2019). Broadly, across the study: An earlier analysis of some 550 of the donors reported 250 to 300 Gb of sequence data and more than 90 million unique TCR beta sequences from about 179 million T cells. The number of typed donors differed by locus: about 620-640 for A, B, C, DRB1 and DQB1; some 500 for DQA1; some 610 for DPA1; and roughly 470 for DPB1. Among about 360 genotyped donors of the cohort, an average of 235,054 unique TCR beta nucleotide sequences were sequenced per donor, roughly 18% of them non-productive. Along with the roughly 670-subject first cohort, a separate validation cohort of over a hundred different subjects was used. Using immunosequencing, the study profiled T cell repertoires from 666 subjects and related those repertoires to cytomegalovirus serostatus. Rather than using new phenotypic data, the later analysis identified candidate immune exposures from TCR beta sequences and from how often those sequences occurred across donors. A later analysis re-examined previously published TCR beta repertoires from more than 600 donors and added high-resolution HLA genotyping to investigate patterns of TCR occurrence. An early release covering roughly 640 HLA-typed donors comprised about 300 gigabases of sequencing data and roughly 86 million unique TCR sequences. To predict cytomegalovirus infection status, the study brought together high-throughput TCR immunosequencing, statistical association of individual TCRs with disease status, and machine learning. Among the approximately 420 genotyped donors, around 81% belonged to the genetic ancestry cluster associated with self-reported Caucasian donors. The study aimed to test whether signatures of past pathogen exposure could be identified by cataloging public T cell receptors. An earlier analysis of approximately 640 of the donors applied high-throughput TCR beta sequencing to assess whether each TCR beta V gene segment acted as functional or pseudogenic. All discovery cohort repertoires had been generated using a single sequencing platform. Donor age, sex, ethnicity and CMV serostatus were compiled alongside the repertoire data. Roughly five DR-DQ haplotypes were handled as single units for association and clustering, since linkage in the cohort was strong. In a later genetic analysis, genome-wide SNP genotypes for about three fifths of the 666 donors were used, and that subset was treated as a discovery cohort. HLA typing included class I and class II loci at four-digit resolution.

Comments on this clone: There is no known antigen for this receptor. Per-base qualities were not stored, and no clone one base away is much larger.

The CDR3 covers 20 residues, taking in both the cysteine and the phenylalanine. The sequence is cut down to CDR3 DNA, 60 bases in frame from base 1. Via the germline V gene, CDR1 is MGHRA and CDR2 YSYEKL. At the junction V is shortened by 4 bases and J by 4 bases; bases outside the gene matches: 18. Paper-wide results and their limitations: In both the original and validation cohorts, the classifier was reported to diagnose cytomegalovirus status with high specificity and sensitivity. Because the 87-base-pair reads could not distinguish some IMGT-functional V segments, including TRBV6-2 and TRBV6-3, those segments were excluded. Because counts were too low, roughly 16 rarely observed V segments, including chromosome 9 orphons, were excluded from the earlier analysis of around 640 of the donors. A further reported finding was that TCR beta sequences accurately predicted the HLA-A and HLA-B alleles for most subjects in the first cohort. In a later analysis, TCR association rates were found to vary across HLA loci, with the most associated TCRs seen for DRB1 alleles and the fewest for HLA-C alleles. According to a later genetic analysis, donors in an Asian-associated ancestry cluster had fewer N-insertions in productive TCRs than the approximately 700-donor mean. According to a later analysis, most CMV-associated TCR beta chains appeared to be HLA-restricted, and the HLA associations seemed to be driven largely by CMV exposure. Because HLA typing was unavailable for some donors at each locus, only the typed subset was used in association tests. At a false discovery rate of 0.05, a later analysis linked 15,000 to 20,000 TCR beta sequences to specific HLA alleles. Only TCR beta chains were sequenced in this cohort, and the absence of alpha or paired-chain data limited detectable features. The sequencing pipeline was judged likely to have produced a cluster of highly shared sequence variants as a technical artifact. In vitro tests confirmed that a few of the cytomegalovirus-associated TCR beta chains recognize cytomegalovirus antigens. Presence/absence analyses assumed roughly uniform sequencing depth across donors, an assumption that may not hold. The study listed 150 to 200 TCR beta chains as associated with cytomegalovirus. Linkage disequilibrium might explain the correlated functional status among segregating V segments, but an unknown experimental factor could not be excluded. In an earlier analysis of some 500 of the donors, most TCR beta V segments were observed in productive rearrangements about 90% or about 30% of the time, broadly matching IMGT annotations. In a later analysis, HLA-associated TCR beta chains were found to be more clonally expanded and to have lower generation probabilities than equally common non-associated chains. Several of the top co-occurrence clusters appeared to be linked to parvovirus B19, influenza, CMV and Epstein-Barr virus, according to a later analysis. The authors suggested that the approach could potentially be extended to other disease states and immunological phenotypes. Assigning TCR associations to individual alleles was difficult when HLA alleles, especially DR and DQ, strongly co-occurred. The only immune exposure information available for the cohort was CMV serostatus. A later genetic analysis associated a missense DCLRE1C variant with V-gene and J-gene trimming of TCR beta chains, and an independent cohort replicated the association. Across donors, most TCR sequences were observed very rarely, whereas some public TCRs were present in many individuals.

Receptor libraries were prepared by the immunoSEQ multiplex PCR assay. A mixture of 60 forward primers for TCR Vbeta segments and 13 reverse primers for TCR Jbeta segments was used in the multiplex PCR. The CDR3 region of rearranged TCR beta genes was amplified from genomic DNA with a multiplex PCR assay. On the Illumina HiSeq System, the amplified TCR beta libraries were sequenced as 87-base-pair reads. The published analysis was carried out like this. A later analysis counted 65 million to 90 million unique TCR beta chains across the approximately 700 repertoires, and around 9.9 million of these chains were shared by at least two donors. A nearest-neighbor algorithm error-corrected the raw reads and collapsed the reads into unique sequences, merging closely related sequences to remove PCR and sequencing errors. CDR3 sequences were aligned to IMGT reference sequences to assign V, D and J gene segments. For a sequence to be retained, a match of at least six nucleotides was required to both a V gene segment and a J gene segment. A rearrangement was called productive if the CDR3 had no stop codons and remained in frame with V and J, and every other rearrangement was called non-productive. CDR3 was defined according to IMGT convention as the region running from the second conserved V-encoded cysteine to the conserved J-encoded phenylalanine. The earlier analysis of about 590 of the donors excluded sequences that lacked an unambiguous match to a single V gene segment. An earlier analysis of 500 to 700 of the donors classified V segments as functional when productive rearrangements were above 56.7% and as segregating when the standard deviation between donors was above 5%. A statistical classification framework was built for diagnosing cytomegalovirus status from the catalog of TCR beta chain sequences. A later analysis assigned V and J genes by comparing TCR nucleotide sequences with IMGT/GENE-DB human TR gene sequences. In a later analysis, CDR3 sequences and most-parsimonious VDJ recombination scenarios were assigned using the TCRdist pipeline. In a later analysis, each TCR beta chain was defined by its CDR3 amino acid sequence together with its V-gene family, and reads lacking a unique V-gene family were excluded. In a later analysis, 550 to 650 highly shared, low-generation-probability nucleotide sequences were removed to address suspected cross-contamination and a sequencing artifact. A later analysis calculated a clonal expansion index for each public chain from normalized within-repertoire ranks of inferred template counts. In a later analysis, generation probabilities were computed using a VDJ recombination model fitted to out-of-frame rearrangements, and the results were checked against IGoR. A later analysis scored TCR-TCR, TCR-HLA and TCR-CMV co-occurrence with hypergeometric tests, applying a repertoire-size bias correction to TCR pairs. To estimate false discovery rates, a later analysis permuted the HLA or CMV assignments 20 times. A later analysis grouped co-occurring TCRs with DBSCAN, adding TCRdist sequence similarity when clustering within HLA-allele-positive subsets. Co-occurrence clustering excluded repertoires with fewer than 30,000 or more than 120,000 public chains, plus five with anomalous nucleotide sharing. TCRdb retrieved this table from immuneACCESS and kept in-frame rearrangements only. Not all clones are present; in checked studies, unresolved V genes account for under half, and no reason is known for the remainder. V and J calls plus clone size are reproduced from that table; the DNA served to infer D and trimming. This sample holds under 200,000 clones; around four fifths were observed only once. Roughly 1.5% of the sample is in the top ten clones.

The cohort comprised fewer than 750 healthy bone marrow donors. At the time of sampling, all cohort members were nominally healthy, though unrecorded immune exposures were likely present. The donor was CMV seronegative and was included in the group of about 400 seronegative cohort members. Each donor provided a peripheral blood sample, and peripheral blood mononuclear cells were used for TCR beta sequencing. The Qiagen DNeasy Blood Extraction Kit was used to extract genomic DNA from the blood cell samples. Input material: PBMCs. The chain couples TRBV4-1 to TRBJ2-5, with 13 junctional bases fitting TRBD2. This sequence originates from a woman aged 25-40 years in good health and CMV-seronegative. The CDR3: CASSPFTSGGGPGRGETQYF. The DNA sequence is given as TGCGCCAGCAGCCCTTTCACTAGCGGGGGGGGCCCGGGGAGGGGAGAGACCCAGTACTTC.